One T cell receptor (beta chain) is described in this entry. This sample stems from a study of T cell changes during pregnancy in multiple sclerosis. This CDR3 region has 14 residues. In germline, CDR1 is SGHRS, CDR2 YFSETQ. The V gene lost 5 bases and the J gene lost 7 bases, with 18 bases spanning the gap. Assay used: immunoSEQ multiplex PCR; TCRdb lists only in-frame clones, some missing. Here the sample spans roughly 50,000 clones, around 90% being singletons. The origin of this receptor is a female donor in good health, enrolled as a control in a pregnancy study. This specimen consisted of peripheral blood, obtained after pregnancy. The rearrangement links TRBV5-1 to TRBJ1-2; D unresolved. Here the CDR3 DNA reads TGCGCCAGCAGTACACTGGAGGTAATAGGTGGCTACACCTTC. It encodes CASSTLEVIGGYTF.